This T cell receptor beta chain originates from a study of cytomegalovirus exposure and HLA in healthy donors. PCR employed 60 Vbeta and 13 Jbeta primers. The repertoire was sequenced with immunoSEQ multiplex PCR; TCRdb's copy has only in-frame clones and lacks some. The sample lists around 200,000 clones; 75% to 90% were seen once. The source is a boy between 10 and 17 years old in good health and CMV-seronegative. Sample: PBMCs.

The chain's CDR3 is CASGLVQAGGGEKLFF. The CDR3 bases are TGTGCTAGTGGTTTGGTACAGGCAGGGGGAGGTGAAAAACTGTTTTTT. V usage is TRBV12-5 and J usage is TRBJ1-4, with 7 bases lining up with TRBD1. V was pared by 0 bases and J by 7 bases, with 8 bases of the junction left unmatched. The CDR3 totals 16 residues. The V gene's germline CDR1 is LGHNT and CDR2 FRNRAP.